This T cell receptor beta chain emerged from a study of blood T cells in healthy people across ages. Combining a sample-barcoded 5' primer with a J-beta primer mix, a second PCR ran for about 6 to 12 cycles. TCRdb called the 5' RACE reads again in MiXCR, with one record for every CDR3 protein. The sample yields 600,000 to 1,000,000 distinct CDR3 sequences, around a quarter seen once. V was clipped by 2 bases and J by 2 bases; unmatched bases: 4. CDR3 size: 14 residues. Germline CDR1 is SGHRS and CDR2 is YFSETQ. Per sample, a minimum of 6 million PBMCs were isolated. The sample holds a few counts of this clonotype. Another study also made use of these data, one on T cells of mothers and their children. This second study says: Unrelated pairs and related pairs have their TCR recombination output shaped similarly by thymic selection. Normalized overlap was always slightly, never significantly, higher in related than unrelated mother-child pairs.

This chain connects TRBV5-1 to TRBJ2-7; the match to TRBD2 covers 7 bases. The source material was blood. This receptor was taken from a boy younger than 18 in good health. This CDR3 is CASSFFREAYEQYF. The CDR3 bases are TGCGCCAGCAGCTTTTTCCGGGAGGCCTACGAGCAGTACTTC.